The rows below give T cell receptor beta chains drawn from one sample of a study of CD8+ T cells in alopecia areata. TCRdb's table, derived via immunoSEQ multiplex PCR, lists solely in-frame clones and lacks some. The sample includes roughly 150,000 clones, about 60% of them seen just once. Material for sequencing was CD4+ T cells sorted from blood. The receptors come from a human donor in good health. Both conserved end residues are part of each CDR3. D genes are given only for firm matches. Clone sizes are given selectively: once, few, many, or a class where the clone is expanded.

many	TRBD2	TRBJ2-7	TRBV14	CASSQEWRTSGGASYEQYF	TGTGCCAGCAGCCAAGAGTGGCGGACTAGCGGGGGCGCCTCCTACGAGCAGTACTTC
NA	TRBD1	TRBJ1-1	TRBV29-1	CSVENQGANTEAFF	TGCAGCGTTGAGAATCAGGGGGCGAACACTGAAGCTTTCTTT
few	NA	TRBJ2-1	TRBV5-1	CASSYRSNEQFF	TGCGCCAGCAGCTATAGGAGCAATGAGCAGTTCTTC
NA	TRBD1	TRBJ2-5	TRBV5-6	CASSRGQGTQETQYF	TGTGCCAGCAGCCGGGGACAGGGAACTCAAGAGACCCAGTACTTC
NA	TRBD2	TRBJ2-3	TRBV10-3	CAISDPGLAGAGDTQYF	TGTGCCATCAGTGACCCAGGACTAGCGGGAGCTGGGGATACGCAGTATTTT
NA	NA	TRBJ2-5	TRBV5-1	CASSWGGEETQYF	TGCGCCAGCAGCTGGGGCGGGGAGGAGACCCAGTACTTC
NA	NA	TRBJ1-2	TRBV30	CAVNGYTF	TGTGCCGTGAATGGCTACACCTTC
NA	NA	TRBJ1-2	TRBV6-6	CASSYRGGGGYGYTF	TGTGCCAGCAGTTACCGGGGAGGGGGAGGCTATGGCTACACCTTC
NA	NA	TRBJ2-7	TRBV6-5	CASSYSPDSYEQYF	TGTGCCAGCAGTTATAGTCCGGACTCCTACGAGCAGTACTTC
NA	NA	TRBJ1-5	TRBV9	CASSPDNNQPQHF	TGTGCCAGCAGCCCCGACAACAATCAGCCCCAGCATTTT
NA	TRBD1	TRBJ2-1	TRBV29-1	CSAKGGVDEQFF	TGCAGCGCCAAAGGGGGCGTCGATGAGCAGTTCTTC
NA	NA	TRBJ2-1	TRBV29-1	CSVAVGTYNEQFF	TGCAGCGTCGCCGTGGGAACCTACAATGAGCAGTTCTTC
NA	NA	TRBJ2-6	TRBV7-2	CARSSGANVLTF	TGTGCCCGATCCTCTGGGGCCAACGTCCTGACTTTC
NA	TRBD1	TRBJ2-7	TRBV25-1	CASRSGQAPYEQYF	TGTGCCAGCAGATCTGGACAGGCCCCCTACGAGCAGTACTTC
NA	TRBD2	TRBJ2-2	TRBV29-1	CSVKLAGTNTGELFF	TGCAGCGTTAAACTAGCGGGAACGAACACCGGGGAGCTGTTTTTT
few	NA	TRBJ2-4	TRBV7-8	CASSPTRLAKNIQYF	TGTGCCAGCAGCCCGACTAGACTAGCCAAAAACATTCAGTACTTC
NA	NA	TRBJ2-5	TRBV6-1	CASSFPPRHQETQYF	TGTGCCAGCAGTTTTCCCCCTAGGCACCAAGAGACCCAGTACTTC
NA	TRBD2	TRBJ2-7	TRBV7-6	CASSLASTSGSTYEQYF	TGTGCCAGCAGCTTAGCCTCGACTAGCGGGAGTACGTACGAGCAGTACTTC
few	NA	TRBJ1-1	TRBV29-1	CSVSRETEAFF	TGCAGCGTTTCGCGAGAGACTGAAGCTTTCTTT
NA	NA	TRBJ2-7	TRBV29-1	CSAGTGVYEQYF	TGCAGCGCAGGGACTGGAGTCTACGAGCAGTACTTC